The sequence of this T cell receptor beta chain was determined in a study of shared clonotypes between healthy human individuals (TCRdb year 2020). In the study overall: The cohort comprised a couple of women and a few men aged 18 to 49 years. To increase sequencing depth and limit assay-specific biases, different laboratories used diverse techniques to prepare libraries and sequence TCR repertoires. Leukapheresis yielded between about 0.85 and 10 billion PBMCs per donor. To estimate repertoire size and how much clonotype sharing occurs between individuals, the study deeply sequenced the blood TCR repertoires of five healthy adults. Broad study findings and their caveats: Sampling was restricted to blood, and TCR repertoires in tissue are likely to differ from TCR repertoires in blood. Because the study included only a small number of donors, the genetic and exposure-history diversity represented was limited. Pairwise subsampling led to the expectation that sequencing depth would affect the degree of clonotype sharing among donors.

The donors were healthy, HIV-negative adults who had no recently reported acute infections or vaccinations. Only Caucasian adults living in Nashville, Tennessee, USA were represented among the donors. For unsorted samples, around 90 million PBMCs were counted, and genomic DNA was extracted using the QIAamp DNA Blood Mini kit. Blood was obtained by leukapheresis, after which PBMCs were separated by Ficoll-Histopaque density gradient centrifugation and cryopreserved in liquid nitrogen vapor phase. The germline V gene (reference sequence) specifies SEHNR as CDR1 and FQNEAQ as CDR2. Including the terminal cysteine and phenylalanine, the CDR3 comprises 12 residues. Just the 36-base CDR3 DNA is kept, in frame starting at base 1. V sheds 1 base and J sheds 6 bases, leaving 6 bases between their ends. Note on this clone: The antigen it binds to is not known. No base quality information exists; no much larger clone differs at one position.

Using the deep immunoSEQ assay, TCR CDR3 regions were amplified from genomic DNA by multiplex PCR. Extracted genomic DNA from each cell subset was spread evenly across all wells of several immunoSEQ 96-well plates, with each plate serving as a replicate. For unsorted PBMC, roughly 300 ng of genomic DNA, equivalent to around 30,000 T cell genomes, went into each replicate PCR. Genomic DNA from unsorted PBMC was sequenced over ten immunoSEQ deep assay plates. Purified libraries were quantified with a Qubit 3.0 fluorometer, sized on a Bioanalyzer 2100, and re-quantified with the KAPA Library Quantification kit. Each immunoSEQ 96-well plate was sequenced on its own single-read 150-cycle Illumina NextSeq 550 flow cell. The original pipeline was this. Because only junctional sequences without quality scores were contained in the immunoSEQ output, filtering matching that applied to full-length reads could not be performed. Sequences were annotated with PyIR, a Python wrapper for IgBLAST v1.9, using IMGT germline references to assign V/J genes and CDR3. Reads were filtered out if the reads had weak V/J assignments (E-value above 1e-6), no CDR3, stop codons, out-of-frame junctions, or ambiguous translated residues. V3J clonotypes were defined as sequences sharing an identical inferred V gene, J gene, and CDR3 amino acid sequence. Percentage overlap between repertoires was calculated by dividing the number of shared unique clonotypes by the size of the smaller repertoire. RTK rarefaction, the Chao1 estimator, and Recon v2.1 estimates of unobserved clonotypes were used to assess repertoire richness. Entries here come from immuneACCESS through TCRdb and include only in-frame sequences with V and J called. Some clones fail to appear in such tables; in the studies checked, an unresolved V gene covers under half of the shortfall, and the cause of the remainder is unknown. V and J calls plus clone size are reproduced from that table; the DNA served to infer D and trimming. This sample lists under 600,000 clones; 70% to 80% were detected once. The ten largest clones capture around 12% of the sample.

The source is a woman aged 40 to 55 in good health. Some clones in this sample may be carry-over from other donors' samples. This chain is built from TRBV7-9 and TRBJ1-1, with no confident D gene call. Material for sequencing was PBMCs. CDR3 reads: CASSLGSAEAFF. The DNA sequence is TGTGCCAGCAGCTTAGGGAGCGCTGAAGCTTTCTTT.